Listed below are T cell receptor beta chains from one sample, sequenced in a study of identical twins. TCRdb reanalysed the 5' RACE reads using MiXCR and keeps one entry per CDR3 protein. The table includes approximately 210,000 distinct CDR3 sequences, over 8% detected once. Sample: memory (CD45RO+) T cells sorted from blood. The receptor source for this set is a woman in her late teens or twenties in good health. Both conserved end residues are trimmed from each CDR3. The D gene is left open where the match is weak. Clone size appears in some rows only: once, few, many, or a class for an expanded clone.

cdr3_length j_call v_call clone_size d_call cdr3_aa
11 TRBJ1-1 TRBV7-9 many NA ASNTQRNTEAF
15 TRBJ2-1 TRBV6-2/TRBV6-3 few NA ASSYSPRSSSYNEQF
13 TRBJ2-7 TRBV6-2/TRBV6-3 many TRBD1 ASSYSGTGGHEQY
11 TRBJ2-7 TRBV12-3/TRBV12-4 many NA ASSTQQGYEQY
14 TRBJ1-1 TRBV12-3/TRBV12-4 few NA ASSLGIRGANTEAF
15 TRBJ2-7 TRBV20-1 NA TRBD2 SARDPSGAISSYEQY
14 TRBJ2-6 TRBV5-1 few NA ASSPRTASGANVLT
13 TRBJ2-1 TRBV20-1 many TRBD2 SAEGGLAEYNEQF
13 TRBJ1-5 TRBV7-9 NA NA ASSLTGQNNQPQH
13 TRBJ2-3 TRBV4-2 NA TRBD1 ASSPRDRSTDTQY
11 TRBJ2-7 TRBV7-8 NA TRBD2 ASARGEIYEQY
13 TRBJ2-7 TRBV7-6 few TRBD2 ASSPRSGGTYEQY
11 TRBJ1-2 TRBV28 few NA ASSLFAGYGYT
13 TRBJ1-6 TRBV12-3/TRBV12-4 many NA ASSVQSSGNSPLH
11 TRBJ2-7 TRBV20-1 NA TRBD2 SEKKREYLEQY
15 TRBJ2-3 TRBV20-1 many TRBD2 SARGHGLAGGRDTQY
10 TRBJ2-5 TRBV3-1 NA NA ASSQVWETQY